This T cell receptor beta chain was identified in a study of sequential checkpoint blockade in melanoma. Looking at the study overall: First-line arms were nivolumab then ipilimumab, or the reverse, randomized 1:1. After both sequences, patients received maintenance nivolumab.

J gave up 8 bases and V 6 bases, and 21 bases lay outside the gene matches. CDR1 is SGHKS and CDR2 is YYEKEE in the germline V gene (reference sequence). This CDR3 spans 17 amino acids. Libraries were prepared by immunoSEQ multiplex PCR; TCRdb keeps only in-frame clonotypes and omits some of them. The sample records roughly 28,000 clones, 70% to 80% being singletons. The treatment: randomized to nivolumab then ipilimumab (arm A) or the reverse (arm B). V is TRBV5-5 and J is TRBJ1-2, with 8 bases matching TRBD1. The source material was CD8+ T cells sorted from blood (inferred from file names), sampled from a patient given nivolumab and ipilimumab in sequence. The TCR sequence derives from a human donor with melanoma. CDR3 sequence (DNA): TGTGCCAGCATCCTGAATCCTTCAGGGGGCCCCATGGGAGGCTACACCTTC. Its protein product is CASILNPSGGPMGGYTF.